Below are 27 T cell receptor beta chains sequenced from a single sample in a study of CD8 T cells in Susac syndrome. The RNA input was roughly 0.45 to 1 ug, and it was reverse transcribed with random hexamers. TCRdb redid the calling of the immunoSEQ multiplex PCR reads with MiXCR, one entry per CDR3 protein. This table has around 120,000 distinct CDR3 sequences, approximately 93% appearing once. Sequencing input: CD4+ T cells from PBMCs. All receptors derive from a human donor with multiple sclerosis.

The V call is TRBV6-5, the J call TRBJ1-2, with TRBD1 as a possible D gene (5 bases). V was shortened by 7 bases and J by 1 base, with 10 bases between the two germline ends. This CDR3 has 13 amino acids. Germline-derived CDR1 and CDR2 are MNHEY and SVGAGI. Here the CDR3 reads CASTLDINYGYTF. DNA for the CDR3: TGTGCCAGCACCTTGGACATTAACTATGGCTACACCTTC.

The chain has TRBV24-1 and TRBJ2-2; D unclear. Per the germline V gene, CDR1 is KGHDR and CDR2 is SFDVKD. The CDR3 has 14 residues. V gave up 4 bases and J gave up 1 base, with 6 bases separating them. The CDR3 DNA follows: TGTGCCACCAGTGAGGGGTTGAACACCGGGGAGCTGTTTTTT. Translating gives CATSEGLNTGELFF.

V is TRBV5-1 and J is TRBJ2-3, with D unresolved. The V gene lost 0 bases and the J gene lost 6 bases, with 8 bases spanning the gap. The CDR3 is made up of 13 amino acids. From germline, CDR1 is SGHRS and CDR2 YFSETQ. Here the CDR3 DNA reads TGCGCCAGCAGCTTGGCCTTCACGGATACGCAGTATTTT. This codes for CASSLAFTDTQYF.

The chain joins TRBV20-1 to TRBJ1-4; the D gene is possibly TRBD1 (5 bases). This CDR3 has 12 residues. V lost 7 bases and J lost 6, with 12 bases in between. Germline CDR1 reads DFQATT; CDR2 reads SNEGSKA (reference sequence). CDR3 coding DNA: TGCAGTGTCAGAGGAGGGGATGAAAAACTGTTTTTT. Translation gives CSVRGGDEKLFF.

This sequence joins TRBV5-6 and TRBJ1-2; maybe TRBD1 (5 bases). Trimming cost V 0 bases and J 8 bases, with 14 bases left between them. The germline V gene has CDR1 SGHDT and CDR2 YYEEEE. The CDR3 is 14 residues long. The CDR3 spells CASSLAMGRGGYTF. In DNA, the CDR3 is TGTGCCAGCAGCTTGGCCATGGGAAGGGGAGGCTACACCTTC. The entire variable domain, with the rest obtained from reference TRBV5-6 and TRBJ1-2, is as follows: DAGVTQSPTHLIKTRGQQVTLRCSPKSGHDTVSWYQQALGQGPQFIFQYYEEEERQRGNFPDRFSGHQFPNYSSELNVNALLLGDSALYLCASSLAMGRGGYTFGSGTRLTVV.

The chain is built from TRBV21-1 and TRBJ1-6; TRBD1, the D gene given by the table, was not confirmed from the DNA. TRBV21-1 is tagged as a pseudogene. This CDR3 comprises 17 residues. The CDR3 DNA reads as TGTGCCAGCAGCAAATTGCCGGACAGGGGCACTTATTCACCCCTCCACTTT. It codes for CASSKLPDRGTYSPLHF.

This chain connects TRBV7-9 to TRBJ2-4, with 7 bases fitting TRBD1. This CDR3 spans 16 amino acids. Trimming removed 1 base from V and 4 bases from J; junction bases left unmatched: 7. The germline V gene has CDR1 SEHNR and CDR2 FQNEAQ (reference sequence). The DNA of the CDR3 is TGTGCCAGCAGCTTAGGAAGAACAGGGGTAAAAAACATTCAGTACTTC. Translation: CASSLGRTGVKNIQYF.

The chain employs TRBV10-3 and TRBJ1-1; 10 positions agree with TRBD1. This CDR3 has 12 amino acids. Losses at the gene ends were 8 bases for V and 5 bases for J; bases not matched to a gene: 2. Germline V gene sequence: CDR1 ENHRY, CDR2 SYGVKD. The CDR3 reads CAIRTGGTEAFF. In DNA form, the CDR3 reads TGTGCCATCCGGACAGGGGGAACTGAAGCTTTCTTT.

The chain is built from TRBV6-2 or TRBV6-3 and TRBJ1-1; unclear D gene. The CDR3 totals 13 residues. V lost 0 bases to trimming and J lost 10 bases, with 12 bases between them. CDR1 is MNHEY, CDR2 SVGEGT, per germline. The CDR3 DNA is TGTGCCAGCAGTTACTCGAGATTCCAAGGAGCTTTCTTT. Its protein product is CASSYSRFQGAFF.

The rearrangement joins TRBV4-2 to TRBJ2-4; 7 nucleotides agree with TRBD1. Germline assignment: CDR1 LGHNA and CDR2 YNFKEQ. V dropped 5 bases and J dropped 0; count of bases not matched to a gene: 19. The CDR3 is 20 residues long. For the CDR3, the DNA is TGTGCCAGCAGCGAGACAGGGAGAGGGAGACCCACCATAGCCAAAAACATTCAGTACTTC. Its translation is CASSETGRGRPTIAKNIQYF.

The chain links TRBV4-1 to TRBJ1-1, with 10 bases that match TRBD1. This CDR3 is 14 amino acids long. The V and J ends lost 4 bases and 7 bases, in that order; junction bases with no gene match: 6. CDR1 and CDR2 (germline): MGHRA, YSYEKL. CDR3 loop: CASSLGTGVFEAFF. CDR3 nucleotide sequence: TGCGCCAGCAGCCTAGGGACAGGGGTTTTTGAAGCTTTCTTT.

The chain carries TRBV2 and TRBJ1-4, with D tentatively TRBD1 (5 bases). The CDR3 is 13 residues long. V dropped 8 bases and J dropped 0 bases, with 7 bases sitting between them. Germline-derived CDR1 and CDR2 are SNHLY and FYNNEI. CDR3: CASGTPTNEKLFF. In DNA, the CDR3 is TGTGCCAGCGGGACCCCAACTAATGAAAAACTGTTTTTT.

The CDR3 coding sequence is TGCAGTGCTAGAGATAGGGGGACGGCGGCTCCCGAGCAGTACTTC. Translated: CSARDRGTAAPEQYF. This chain connects TRBV20-1 to TRBJ2-7; possibly TRBD1 for D (6 bases). Germline lookup yields CDR1 DFQATT and CDR2 SNEGSKA (reference sequence). The ends were cut back, 0 bases at V and 6 bases at J, with 18 bases in the middle. This CDR3 has 15 amino acids.

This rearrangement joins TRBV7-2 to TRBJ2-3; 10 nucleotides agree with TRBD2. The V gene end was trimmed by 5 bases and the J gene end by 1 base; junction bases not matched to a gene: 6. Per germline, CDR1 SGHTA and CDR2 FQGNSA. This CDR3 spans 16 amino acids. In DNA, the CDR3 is TGTGCCAGCAGCACCAGACTAGCGGGTGGCACAGATACGCAGTATTTT. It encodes CASSTRLAGGTDTQYF.

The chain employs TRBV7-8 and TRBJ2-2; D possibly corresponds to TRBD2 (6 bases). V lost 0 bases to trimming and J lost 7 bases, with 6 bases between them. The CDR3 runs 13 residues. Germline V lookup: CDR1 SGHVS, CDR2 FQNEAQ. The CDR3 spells CASSLAGGGELFF. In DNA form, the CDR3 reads TGTGCCAGCAGCTTAGCGGGAGGCGGGGAGCTGTTTTTT.

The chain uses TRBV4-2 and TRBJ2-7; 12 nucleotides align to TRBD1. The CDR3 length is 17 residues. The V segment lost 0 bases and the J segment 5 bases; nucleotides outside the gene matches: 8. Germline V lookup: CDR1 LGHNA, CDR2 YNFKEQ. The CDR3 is CASSQEGGTGGLDEQYF. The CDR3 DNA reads TGTGCCAGCAGCCAAGAAGGGGGGACAGGGGGCCTGGACGAGCAGTACTTC.

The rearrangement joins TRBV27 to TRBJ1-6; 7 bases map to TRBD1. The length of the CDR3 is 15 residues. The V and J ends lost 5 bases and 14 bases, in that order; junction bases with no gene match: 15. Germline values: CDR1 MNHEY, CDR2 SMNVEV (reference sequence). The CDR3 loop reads CASSAGGQPFEALHF. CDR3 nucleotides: TGTGCCAGCAGTGCCGGGGGACAGCCCTTTGAAGCCCTCCACTTT.

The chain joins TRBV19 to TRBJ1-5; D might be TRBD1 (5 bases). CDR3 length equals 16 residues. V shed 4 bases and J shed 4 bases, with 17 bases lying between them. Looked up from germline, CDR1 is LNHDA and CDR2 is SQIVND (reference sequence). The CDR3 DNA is TGTGCCAGTAGTACCCAAGCAGGGTCCCAAAATCAGCCCCAGCATTTT. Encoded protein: CASSTQAGSQNQPQHF. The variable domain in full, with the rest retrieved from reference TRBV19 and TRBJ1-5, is DGGITQSPKYLFRKEGQNVTLSCEQNLNHDAMYWYRQDPGQGLRLIYYSQIVNDFQKGDIAEGYSVSREKKESFPLTVTSAQKNPTAFYLCASSTQAGSQNQPQHFGDGTRLSIL.

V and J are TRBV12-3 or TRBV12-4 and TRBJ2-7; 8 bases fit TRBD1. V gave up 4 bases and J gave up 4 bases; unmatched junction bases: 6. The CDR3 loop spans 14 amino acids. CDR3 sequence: CASSSQGVGYEQYF. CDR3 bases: TGTGCCAGCAGTTCACAGGGGGTTGGGTACGAGCAGTACTTC.

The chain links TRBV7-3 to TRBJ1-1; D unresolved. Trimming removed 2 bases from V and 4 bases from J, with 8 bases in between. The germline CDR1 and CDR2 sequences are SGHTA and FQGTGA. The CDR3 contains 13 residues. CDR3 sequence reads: CASSLQPTTEAFF. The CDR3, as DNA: TGTGCCAGCAGCTTACAGCCCACCACTGAAGCTTTCTTT.

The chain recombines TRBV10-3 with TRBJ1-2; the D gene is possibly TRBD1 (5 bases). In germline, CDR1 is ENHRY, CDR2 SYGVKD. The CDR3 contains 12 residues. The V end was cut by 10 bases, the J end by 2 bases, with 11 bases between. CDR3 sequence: CATRDLNYGYTF. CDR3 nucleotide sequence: TGTGCCACCCGGGACCTCAACTATGGCTACACCTTC.

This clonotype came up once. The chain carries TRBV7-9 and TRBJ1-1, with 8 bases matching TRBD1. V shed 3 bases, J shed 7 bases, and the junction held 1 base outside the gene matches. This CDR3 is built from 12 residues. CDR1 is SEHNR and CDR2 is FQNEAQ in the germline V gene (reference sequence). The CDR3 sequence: CASSFTGGEAFF. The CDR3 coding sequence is TGTGCCAGCAGCTTCACAGGGGGTGAAGCTTTCTTT.

For the CDR3, the DNA is TGTGCCAGCAGCCCCCGGGTGGGGGGGCTGACAGATACGCAGTATTTT. It is translated as CASSPRVGGLTDTQYF. The chain recombines TRBV3-1 with TRBJ2-3; D perhaps matches TRBD2 (7 bases). The V gene's germline CDR1 is LGHDT and CDR2 YNNKEL (reference sequence). V dropped 4 bases and J dropped 3 bases, with 17 bases sitting between them. The CDR3 consists of 16 residues.

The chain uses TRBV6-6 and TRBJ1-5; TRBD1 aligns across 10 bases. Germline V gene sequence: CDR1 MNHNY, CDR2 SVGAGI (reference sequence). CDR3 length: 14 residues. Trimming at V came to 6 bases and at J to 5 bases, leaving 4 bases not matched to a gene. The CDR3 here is CASRHGQGDQPQHF. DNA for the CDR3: TGTGCCAGCAGACATGGACAGGGGGATCAGCCCCAGCATTTT.

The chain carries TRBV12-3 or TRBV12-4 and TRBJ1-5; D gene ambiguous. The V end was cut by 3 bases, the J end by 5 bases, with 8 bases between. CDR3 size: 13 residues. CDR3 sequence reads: CASSFFGDQPQHF. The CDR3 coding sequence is TGTGCCAGCAGTTTTTTCGGTGATCAGCCCCAGCATTTT.

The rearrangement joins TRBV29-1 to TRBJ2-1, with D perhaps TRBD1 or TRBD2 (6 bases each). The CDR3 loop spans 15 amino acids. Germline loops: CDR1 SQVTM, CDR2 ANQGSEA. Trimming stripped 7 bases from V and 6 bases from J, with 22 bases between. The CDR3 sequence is CSANGGPDSGNEQFF. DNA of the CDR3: TGCAGCGCAAATGGGGGCCCCGATAGCGGCAATGAGCAGTTCTTC.

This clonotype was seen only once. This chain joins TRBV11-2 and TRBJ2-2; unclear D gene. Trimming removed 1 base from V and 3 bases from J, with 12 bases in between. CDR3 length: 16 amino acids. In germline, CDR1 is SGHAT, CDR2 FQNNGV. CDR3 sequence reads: CASSLGPQIDTGELFF. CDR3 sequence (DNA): TGTGCCAGCAGCTTAGGTCCGCAAATAGACACCGGGGAGCTGTTTTTT.